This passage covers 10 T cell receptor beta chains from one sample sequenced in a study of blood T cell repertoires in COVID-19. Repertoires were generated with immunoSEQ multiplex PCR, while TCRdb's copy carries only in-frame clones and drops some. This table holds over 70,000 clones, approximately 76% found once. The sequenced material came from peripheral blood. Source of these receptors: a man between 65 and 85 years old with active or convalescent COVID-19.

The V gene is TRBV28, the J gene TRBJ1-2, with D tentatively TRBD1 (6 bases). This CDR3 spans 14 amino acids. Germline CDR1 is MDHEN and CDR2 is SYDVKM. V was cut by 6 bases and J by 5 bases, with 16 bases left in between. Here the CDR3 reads CASSSGQNSYGYTF. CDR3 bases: TGTGCCAGCAGCTCCGGACAGAACTCTTATGGCTACACCTTC.

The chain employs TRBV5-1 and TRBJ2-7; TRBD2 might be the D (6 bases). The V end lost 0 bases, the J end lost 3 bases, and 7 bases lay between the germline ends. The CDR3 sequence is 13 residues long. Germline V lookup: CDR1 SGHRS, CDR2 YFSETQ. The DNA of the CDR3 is TGCGCCAGCAGCTTGGCTAGCGACTACGAGCAGTACTTC. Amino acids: CASSLASDYEQYF. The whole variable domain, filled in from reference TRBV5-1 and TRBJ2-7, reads KAGVTQTPRYLIKTRGQQVTLSCSPISGHRSVSWYQQTPGQGLQFLFEYFSETQRNKGNFPGRFSGRQFSNSRSEMNVSTLELGDSALYLCASSLASDYEQYFGPGTRLTVT.

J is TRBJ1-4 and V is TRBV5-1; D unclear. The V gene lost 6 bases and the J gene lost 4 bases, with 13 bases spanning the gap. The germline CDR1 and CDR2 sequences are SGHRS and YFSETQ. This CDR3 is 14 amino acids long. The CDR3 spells CASTRLPGNEKLFF. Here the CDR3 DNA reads TGCGCCAGCACAAGATTACCGGGTAATGAAAAACTGTTTTTT.

The CDR3 sequence is CASSLDAGNYGYTF. For the CDR3, the DNA is TGCGCCAGCAGCTTGGATGCAGGGAACTATGGCTACACCTTC. The chain couples TRBV5-1 to TRBJ1-2, with D possibly TRBD1 on 5 matching bases. V was shortened by 0 bases and J by 2 bases, with 8 bases between the two germline ends. There are 14 residues in the CDR3. Germline assignment: CDR1 SGHRS and CDR2 YFSETQ. Complete variable domain (other parts from reference TRBV5-1 and TRBJ1-2): KAGVTQTPRYLIKTRGQQVTLSCSPISGHRSVSWYQQTPGQGLQFLFEYFSETQRNKGNFPGRFSGRQFSNSRSEMNVSTLELGDSALYLCASSLDAGNYGYTFGSGTRLTVV.

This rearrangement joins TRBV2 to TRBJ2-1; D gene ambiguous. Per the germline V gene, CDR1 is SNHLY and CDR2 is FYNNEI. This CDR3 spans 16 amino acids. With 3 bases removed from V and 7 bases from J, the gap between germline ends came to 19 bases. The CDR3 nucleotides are TGTGCCAGCAGTGAGAGAAGCAATACCCCGTTAAATGAGCAGTTCTTC. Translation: CASSERSNTPLNEQFF.

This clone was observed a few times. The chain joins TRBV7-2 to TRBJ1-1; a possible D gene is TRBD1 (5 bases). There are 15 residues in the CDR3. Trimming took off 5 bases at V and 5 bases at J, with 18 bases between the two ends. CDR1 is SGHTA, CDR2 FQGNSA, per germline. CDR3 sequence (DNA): TGTGCCAGCAGCCCATCCGGGGGTAAGGGAACTGAAGCTTTCTTT. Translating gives CASSPSGGKGTEAFF.

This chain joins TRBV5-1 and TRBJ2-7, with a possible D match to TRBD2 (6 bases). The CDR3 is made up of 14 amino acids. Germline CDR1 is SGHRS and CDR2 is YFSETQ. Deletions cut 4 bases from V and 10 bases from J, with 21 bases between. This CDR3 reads CASSTRSVPGVQYF. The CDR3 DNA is TGCGCCAGCAGCACAAGGTCGGTGCCGGGAGTCCAGTACTTC. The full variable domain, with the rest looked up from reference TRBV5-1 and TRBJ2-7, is KAGVTQTPRYLIKTRGQQVTLSCSPISGHRSVSWYQQTPGQGLQFLFEYFSETQRNKGNFPGRFSGRQFSNSRSEMNVSTLELGDSALYLCASSTRSVPGVQYFGPGTRLTVT.

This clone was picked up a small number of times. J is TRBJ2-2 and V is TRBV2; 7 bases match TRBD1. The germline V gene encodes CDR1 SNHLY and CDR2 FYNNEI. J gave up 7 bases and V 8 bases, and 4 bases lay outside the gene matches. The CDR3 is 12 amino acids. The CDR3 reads CASQGVRGELFF. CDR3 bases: TGTGCCAGCCAGGGGGTACGCGGGGAGCTGTTTTTT.

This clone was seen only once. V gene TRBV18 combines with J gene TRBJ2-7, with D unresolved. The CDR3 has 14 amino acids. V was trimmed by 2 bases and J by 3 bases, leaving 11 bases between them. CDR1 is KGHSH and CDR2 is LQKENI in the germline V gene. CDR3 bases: TGTGCCAGCTCACCATTGGGCCTTCTCTACGAGCAGTACTTC. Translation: CASSPLGLLYEQYF.

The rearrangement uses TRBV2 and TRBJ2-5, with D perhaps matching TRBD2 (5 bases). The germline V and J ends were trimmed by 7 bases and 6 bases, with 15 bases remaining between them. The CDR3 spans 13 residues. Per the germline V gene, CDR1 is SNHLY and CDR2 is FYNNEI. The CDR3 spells CASTSLRGQTQYF. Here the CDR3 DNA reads TGTGCCAGCACCAGCCTTAGAGGGCAGACCCAGTACTTC.